The clone carrying this T cell receptor (beta chain) has just one count. Libraries were prepared by immunoSEQ multiplex PCR; TCRdb keeps only in-frame clonotypes and omits some of them. The table lists some 290,000 clones, 88% of them singletons. Germline V CDR1 and CDR2: SGHTA, FQGTGA. This CDR3 comprises 14 residues. V was trimmed by 5 bases and J by 3 bases, leaving 10 bases between them. These data originate in a study of blood T cell repertoires in COVID-19. The receptor's source is a woman aged 30 to 39 with COVID-19, enrolled during active disease. Material for sequencing was peripheral blood. The V call is TRBV7-3, the J call TRBJ2-2, with D tentatively TRBD2 (6 bases). The CDR3 nucleotides are TGTGCCAGCAGCGGTAGGGAGGACACCGGGGAGCTGTTTTTT. It is translated as CASSGREDTGELFF. The full variable domain, its missing parts supplied by reference TRBV7-3 and TRBJ2-2, is GAGVSQTPSNKVTEKGKYVELRCDPISGHTALYWYRQSLGQGPEFLIYFQGTGAADDSGLPNDRFFAVRPEGSVSTLKIQRTERGDSAVYLCASSGREDTGELFFGEGSRLTVL.